This T cell receptor (beta chain) is drawn from a study of identical twins. TCRdb reanalysed the 5' RACE reads using MiXCR and keeps one entry per CDR3 protein. The table records 310,000 or so distinct CDR3 sequences, 8.5% to 9.5% of them present only once. Trimming took off 4 bases at V and 4 bases at J, with 20 bases between the two ends. The germline CDR1 and CDR2 sequences are SGHRS and YFSETQ. The CDR3 sequence is 16 residues long. This clonotype was counted only a few times. The sample was also linked to a second study, of yellow fever vaccine responses in identical twins.

The clonotype comes from a woman under 30 in good health. Sequenced material: CD8+ T cells sorted from blood. The V gene is TRBV5-1, the J gene TRBJ2-5; D might be TRBD1 or TRBD2, each matching 5 bases. CDR3 sequence reads: CASSTLWGIASETQYF. The CDR3 nucleotides read TGCGCCAGCAGCACCCTGTGGGGGATCGCTTCAGAGACCCAGTACTTC.